The 21 T cell receptor beta chains below all came from one sample that was sequenced in a study of cytomegalovirus exposure and HLA in healthy donors. The PCR contained 60 Vbeta and 13 Jbeta primers. Generated by immunoSEQ multiplex PCR, the TCRdb table keeps only in-frame clones and is missing some. The sample has around 140,000 clones; approximately 82% are singletons. The source material was PBMCs. The receptors were sampled from a man aged 18-30 years in good health and CMV-seropositive.

The V gene is TRBV6-1, the J gene TRBJ2-3; maybe TRBD1 (6 bases). There are 16 residues in the CDR3. Germline lookup yields CDR1 MNHNS and CDR2 SASEGT. V gave up 0 bases and J gave up 2 bases, with 12 bases separating them. Here the CDR3 reads CASSEARTATTDTQYF. The DNA for the CDR3 is TGTGCCAGCAGTGAAGCACGGACAGCGACCACAGATACGCAGTATTTT.

The gene calls are TRBV28 and TRBJ2-7; 8 bases are shared with TRBD2. V shed 7 bases, J shed 0 bases, and the junction held 8 bases outside the gene matches. The V gene's germline CDR1 is MDHEN and CDR2 SYDVKM. This CDR3 is 15 amino acids long. The CDR3 DNA follows: TGTGCCAGCACCCTCGGGGGGGCGAGCTCCTACGAGCAGTACTTC. It is translated as CASTLGGASSYEQYF.

The chain combines TRBV5-6 with TRBJ2-5; 8 nucleotides match TRBD1. The trim removed 4 bases at V and 1 base at J, leaving 9 bases unmatched. There are 16 residues in the CDR3. Per the germline V gene, CDR1 is SGHDT and CDR2 is YYEEEE. CDR3 sequence reads: CASSTRTGLIQETQYF. The CDR3 DNA is TGTGCCAGCAGCACGCGGACAGGGTTAATCCAAGAGACCCAGTACTTC.

The chain has TRBV7-3 and TRBJ2-7, with 10 bases identical to TRBD1. With V trimmed by 6 bases and J by 2 bases, 7 bases remained unmatched. This CDR3 has 15 amino acids. CDR1 is SGHTA and CDR2 is FQGTGA in the germline V gene. CDR3 in DNA: TGTGCCAGCAGTCCCGACAGGGGGCTCACCTACGAGCAGTACTTC. Its protein product is CASSPDRGLTYEQYF.

This chain links TRBV7-2 with TRBJ2-3, with D possibly matching TRBD2 (5 bases). The V gene lost 2 bases and the J gene lost 0 bases, with 18 bases spanning the gap. Germline V CDR1 and CDR2: SGHTA, FQGNSA. This CDR3 has 18 residues. CDR3 residues: CASSLWRRAGLSTDTQYF. The CDR3 bases are TGTGCCAGCAGCTTATGGAGACGGGCGGGCTTAAGCACAGATACGCAGTATTTT.

J is TRBJ2-2 and V is TRBV6-5, with TRBD1 identical over 8 bases. Trimming cost V 6 bases and J 6 bases; bases outside gene matches: 9. Germline-derived CDR1 and CDR2 are MNHEY and SVGAGI. The CDR3 is 15 amino acids. The CDR3 reads CASSITGTGPGELFF. In nucleotides, the CDR3 is TGTGCCAGCAGCATCACCGGGACAGGACCCGGGGAGCTGTTTTTT.

V gene TRBV12-5 combines with J gene TRBJ1-1; 7 bases map to TRBD1. The germline V gene has CDR1 LGHNT and CDR2 FRNRAP. The CDR3 length is 10 residues. CDR3 region: CGPGGTEAFF. CDR3 bases: TGTGGACCAGGGGGCACTGAAGCTTTCTTT.

This clone was detected only a few times. CDR3 sequence: CASSLPAGSGMAFF. CDR3 nucleotides: TGTGCCAGCAGTTTACCGGCAGGGTCTGGGATGGCTTTCTTT. The chain has TRBV28 and TRBJ1-1, with a possible D match to TRBD1 (5 bases). There are 14 residues in the CDR3. The germline V and J ends were trimmed by 2 bases and 11 bases, with 18 bases remaining between them. Germline loops: CDR1 MDHEN, CDR2 SYDVKM.

The table lists this clone with a few counts. J is TRBJ2-7 and V is TRBV10-1; weak D call: TRBD2 (6 bases). V lost 9 bases and J 0 bases, leaving 9 bases between the germline ends. The CDR3 has 12 residues. In germline, CDR1 is WNHNN, CDR2 SYGVQD (reference sequence). CDR3 in DNA: TGCGCCAGTCGGGGGAGCTCCTACGAGCAGTACTTC. Encoded protein: CASRGSSYEQYF.

This clone was detected a few times. V is TRBV19 and J is TRBJ1-2; TRBD1 agrees at 9 bases. Losses at the gene ends were 0 bases for V and 3 bases for J; bases not matched to a gene: 11. The CDR3 is made up of 18 amino acids. In germline, CDR1 is LNHDA, CDR2 SQIVND (reference sequence). The CDR3 DNA reads as TGTGCCAGTAGTATAGATCTATCGTGGGACAGGGAGGACTATGGCTACACCTTC. Encoded protein: CASSIDLSWDREDYGYTF.

The count of this clone is one. The rearrangement uses TRBV28 and TRBJ1-2; 7 nucleotides agree with TRBD1. There are 15 residues in the CDR3. CDR1 is MDHEN, CDR2 SYDVKM, per germline. V trimming: 6 bases; J trimming: 4 bases; junction bases outside the gene matches: 11. CDR3 nucleotides: TGTGCCAGCAGAACGACAGGGAAGGATCTCTATGGCTACACCTTC. Its protein product is CASRTTGKDLYGYTF.

This clone was observed once. The V call is TRBV28, the J call TRBJ2-1; D is possibly TRBD2 (6 bases). The V end was cut by 6 bases, the J end by 7 bases, with 19 bases between. CDR3 length equals 15 residues. Germline CDR1 reads MDHEN; CDR2 reads SYDVKM. The CDR3 region has the DNA TGTGCCAGCAGCCTGGTTGGGAGGCTGAGGAATGAGCAGTTCTTC. Its protein product is CASSLVGRLRNEQFF.

This clone has more than one count but fewer than ten. The rearrangement joins TRBV4-1 to TRBJ1-2; a possible D gene is TRBD1 (6 bases). CDR3 length: 14 residues. With 4 bases removed from V and 2 bases from J, the gap between germline ends came to 11 bases. Germline CDR1 and CDR2: MGHRA and YSYEKL. The chain's CDR3 is CASSRPDRNYGYTF. The CDR3 DNA sequence: TGCGCCAGCAGCCGCCCCGACAGGAACTATGGCTACACCTTC.

The rearrangement uses TRBV25-1 and TRBJ2-1; D is undetermined. The CDR3 runs to 17 residues. V gave up 3 bases and J gave up 0 bases, with 15 bases separating them. Germline V gene data show CDR1 as MGHDK and CDR2 as SYGVNS. Here the CDR3 DNA reads TGTGCCAGCAGTGATGACACACTGATGAGCTCCTACAATGAGCAGTTCTTC. Amino acid sequence: CASSDDTLMSSYNEQFF.

The genes are TRBV2 and TRBJ2-7; 8 bases are a match to TRBD1. J gave up 4 bases and V 5 bases, and 13 bases lay outside the gene matches. Germline CDR1 reads SNHLY; CDR2 reads FYNNEI. This CDR3 contains 16 residues. This chain's CDR3 is CASSSIRQGPGYEQYF. For the CDR3, the DNA is TGTGCCAGCAGTTCCATCAGACAGGGGCCCGGGTACGAGCAGTACTTC.

The chain employs TRBV6-5 and TRBJ2-1; 8 positions match TRBD1. Per germline, CDR1 MNHEY and CDR2 SVGAGI. This CDR3 is 15 amino acids long. After removal of 3 bases from V and 4 bases from J, the junction contained 5 bases not matched to a gene. The CDR3 DNA follows: TGTGCCAGCAGTTATGTCGGACAGGGTTACAATGAGCAGTTCTTC. Its protein is CASSYVGQGYNEQFF.

The chain recombines TRBV5-1 with TRBJ2-7; the D is unclear. Germline CDR1 SGHRS, CDR2 YFSETQ. There are 14 residues in the CDR3. V shed 0 bases and J shed 5 bases, with 12 bases lying between them. Here the CDR3 reads CASSLVMVPDEQYF. The CDR3 nucleotides are TGCGCCAGCAGCTTGGTTATGGTTCCGGACGAGCAGTACTTC. The complete variable domain, with remaining parts taken from reference TRBV5-1 and TRBJ2-7, reads KAGVTQTPRYLIKTRGQQVTLSCSPISGHRSVSWYQQTPGQGLQFLFEYFSETQRNKGNFPGRFSGRQFSNSRSEMNVSTLELGDSALYLCASSLVMVPDEQYFGPGTRLTVT.

The chain has TRBV27 and TRBJ2-7; weak D call: TRBD1 (5 bases). CDR3 size: 12 residues. Germline assignment: CDR1 MNHEY and CDR2 SMNVEV (reference sequence). Trimming cost V 6 bases and J 5 bases, with 11 bases left between them. CDR3 coding DNA: TGTGCCAGCAGAACAGGTATCGACGAGCAGTACTTC. Protein product: CASRTGIDEQYF.

This chain connects TRBV28 to TRBJ1-1; a possible D gene is TRBD1 (5 bases). Per the germline V gene, CDR1 is MDHEN and CDR2 is SYDVKM. The V end was cut by 6 bases, the J end by 3 bases, with 23 bases between. CDR3 length: 17 residues. The CDR3 here is CASRGGSGSIRDTEAFF. The CDR3 DNA sequence: TGTGCCAGCAGGGGGGGGTCCGGGTCGATACGGGACACTGAAGCTTTCTTT.

V gene TRBV4-1 combines with J gene TRBJ1-1, with 9 bases identical to TRBD1. Germline V gene sequence: CDR1 MGHRA, CDR2 YSYEKL. The V gene end was trimmed by 4 bases and the J gene end by 3 bases; junction bases not matched to a gene: 15. The CDR3 runs 18 residues. Written as DNA, the CDR3 is TGCGCCAGCAGCCTCCAGGGAACAGGGGGCCTAGGGGACACTGAAGCTTTCTTT. Translation: CASSLQGTGGLGDTEAFF.

The V call is TRBV4-2, the J call TRBJ2-1; 15 nucleotides align to TRBD2. V shed 3 bases and J 7 bases; nucleotides not matched to a gene: 1. CDR1 and CDR2 (germline): LGHNA, YNFKEQ. The CDR3 length is 15 residues. The CDR3 is CASSQGTSGRNEQFF. CDR3 coding DNA: TGTGCCAGCAGCCAGGGGACTAGCGGGAGGAATGAGCAGTTCTTC.